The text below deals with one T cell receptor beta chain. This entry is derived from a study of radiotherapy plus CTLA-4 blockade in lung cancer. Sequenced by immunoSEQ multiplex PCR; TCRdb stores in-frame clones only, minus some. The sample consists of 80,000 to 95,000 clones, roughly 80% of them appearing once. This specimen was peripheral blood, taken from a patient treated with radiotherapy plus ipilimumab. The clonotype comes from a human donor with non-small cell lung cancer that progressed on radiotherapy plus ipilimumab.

The CDR3 protein is CAWSASTDTQYF. The CDR3 DNA reads as TGTGCCTGGTCTGCTAGCACAGATACGCAGTATTTT. The chain has TRBV30 and TRBJ2-3; D unclear. Germline loops: CDR1 GTSNPN, CDR2 SVGIG (reference sequence). Trimming stripped 5 bases from V and 0 bases from J, with 6 bases between. The CDR3 is 12 residues long.